The following is a T cell receptor (beta chain) sequence with its context. The antigen is unknown. The sample comes from a study of T-cell memory formation after mild COVID-19. Study-level findings and limits: The appearance of some responding clones in pre-infection memory suggested that cross-reactive memory joined.

The 5'RACE method, run with constant-segment primers, produced TCR alpha and TCR beta cDNA libraries (carrying sample barcodes and UMIs). In TCRdb, the 5' RACE reads were re-called with MiXCR into one record per CDR3 protein. The sample consists of 350,000 to 450,000 distinct CDR3 sequences, over 13% of them appearing once. Germline values: CDR1 SGHTA, CDR2 FQGNSA. Trimming took off 3 bases at V and 5 bases at J, with 10 bases between the two ends. The CDR3 is 13 residues long. Sequenced material: PBMCs or a T cell subset sorted from them (not recorded which). The clonotype originates from a young man who had mild COVID-19 (a few samples of this study predate the infection). Cell type and time point are not known. The chain joins TRBV7-2 to TRBJ2-5, with a possible D match to TRBD2 (5 bases). CDR3 residues: CASSFGLRETQYF. In nucleotides, the CDR3 is TGTGCCAGCAGCTTTGGACTTAGGGAGACCCAGTACTTC.